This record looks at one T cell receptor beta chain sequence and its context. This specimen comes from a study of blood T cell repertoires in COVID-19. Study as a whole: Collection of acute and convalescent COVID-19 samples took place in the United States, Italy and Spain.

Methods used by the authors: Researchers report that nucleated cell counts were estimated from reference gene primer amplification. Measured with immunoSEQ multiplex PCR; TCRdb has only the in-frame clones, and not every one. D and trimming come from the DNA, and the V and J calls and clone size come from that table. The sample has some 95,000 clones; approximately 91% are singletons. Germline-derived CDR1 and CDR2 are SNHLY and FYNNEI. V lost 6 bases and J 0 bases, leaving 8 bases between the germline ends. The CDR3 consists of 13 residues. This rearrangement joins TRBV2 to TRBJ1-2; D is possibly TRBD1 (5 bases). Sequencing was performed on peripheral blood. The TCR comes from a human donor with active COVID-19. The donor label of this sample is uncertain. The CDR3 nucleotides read TGTGCCAGCAGGGGGCCACCTAACTATGGCTACACCTTC. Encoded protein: CASRGPPNYGYTF.